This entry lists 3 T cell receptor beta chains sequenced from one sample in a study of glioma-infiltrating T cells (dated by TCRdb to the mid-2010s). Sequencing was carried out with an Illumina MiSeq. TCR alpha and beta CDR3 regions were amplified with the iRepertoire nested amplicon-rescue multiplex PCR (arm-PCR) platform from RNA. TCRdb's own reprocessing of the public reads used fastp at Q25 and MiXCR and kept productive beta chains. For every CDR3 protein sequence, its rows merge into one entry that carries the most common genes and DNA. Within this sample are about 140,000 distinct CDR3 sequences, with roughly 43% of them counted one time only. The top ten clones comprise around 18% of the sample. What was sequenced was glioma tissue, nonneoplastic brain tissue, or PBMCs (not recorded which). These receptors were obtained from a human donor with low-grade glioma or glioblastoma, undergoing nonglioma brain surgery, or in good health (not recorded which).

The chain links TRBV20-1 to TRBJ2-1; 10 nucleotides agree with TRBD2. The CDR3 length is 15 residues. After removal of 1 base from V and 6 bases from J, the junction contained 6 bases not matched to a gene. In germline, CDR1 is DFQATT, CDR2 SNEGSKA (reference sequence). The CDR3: CSARGAGGNFNEQFF. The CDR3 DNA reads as TGCAGTGCTAGAGGAGCGGGAGGGAACTTCAATGAGCAGTTCTTC.

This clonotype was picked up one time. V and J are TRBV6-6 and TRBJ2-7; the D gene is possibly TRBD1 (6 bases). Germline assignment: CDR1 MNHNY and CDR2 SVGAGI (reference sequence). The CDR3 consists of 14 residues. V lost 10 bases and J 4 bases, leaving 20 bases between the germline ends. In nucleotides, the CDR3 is TGTGCCACCGGGGACGGGACAAGCCCTTACGAGCAGTACTTC. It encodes CATGDGTSPYEQYF.

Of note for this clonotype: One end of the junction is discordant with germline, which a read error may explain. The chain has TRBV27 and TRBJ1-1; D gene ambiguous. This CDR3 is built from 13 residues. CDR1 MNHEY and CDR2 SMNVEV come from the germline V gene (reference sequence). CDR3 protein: CASSVSLSTEAFF. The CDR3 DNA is TGTGCCAGCAGTGTATCATTAAGTACTGAAGCTTTCTTT.